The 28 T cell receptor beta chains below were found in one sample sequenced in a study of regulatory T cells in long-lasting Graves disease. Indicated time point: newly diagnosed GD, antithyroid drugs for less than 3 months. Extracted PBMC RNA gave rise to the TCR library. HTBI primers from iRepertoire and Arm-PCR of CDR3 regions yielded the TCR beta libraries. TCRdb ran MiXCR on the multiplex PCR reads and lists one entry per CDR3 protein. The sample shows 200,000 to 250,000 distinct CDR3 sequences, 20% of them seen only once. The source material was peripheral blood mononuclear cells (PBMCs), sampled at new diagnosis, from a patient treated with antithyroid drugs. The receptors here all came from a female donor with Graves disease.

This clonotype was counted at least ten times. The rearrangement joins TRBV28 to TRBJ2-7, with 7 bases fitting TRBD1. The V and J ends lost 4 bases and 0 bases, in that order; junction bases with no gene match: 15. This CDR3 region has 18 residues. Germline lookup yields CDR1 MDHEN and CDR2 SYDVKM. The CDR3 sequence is CASSSPKTGQWISYEQYF. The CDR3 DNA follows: TGTGCCAGCAGTTCCCCAAAGACGGGACAGTGGATCTCCTACGAGCAGTACTTC.

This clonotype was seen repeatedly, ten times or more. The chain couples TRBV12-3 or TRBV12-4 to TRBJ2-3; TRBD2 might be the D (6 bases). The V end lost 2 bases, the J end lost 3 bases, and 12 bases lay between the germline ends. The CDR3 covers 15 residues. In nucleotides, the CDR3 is TGTGCCAGCAGTTTACGGGGGTTTGGGACAGATACGCAGTATTTT. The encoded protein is CASSLRGFGTDTQYF.

CDR3 protein: CASSEFGQGLAKNIQYF. The DNA of the CDR3 is TGTGCCAGCAGTGAGTTCGGGCAGGGCTTAGCCAAAAACATTCAGTACTTC. This sequence joins TRBV2 and TRBJ2-4; maybe TRBD1 (5 bases). V dropped 3 bases and J dropped 0 bases, with 15 bases sitting between them. This CDR3 region has 17 residues. From germline, CDR1 is SNHLY and CDR2 FYNNEI.

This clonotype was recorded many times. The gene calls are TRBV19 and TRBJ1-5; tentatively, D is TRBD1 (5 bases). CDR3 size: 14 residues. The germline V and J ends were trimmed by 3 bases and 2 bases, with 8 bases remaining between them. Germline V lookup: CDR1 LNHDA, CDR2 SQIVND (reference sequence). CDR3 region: CASSIQGGNQPQHF. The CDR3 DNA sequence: TGTGCCAGTAGTATCCAGGGTGGCAATCAGCCCCAGCATTTT.

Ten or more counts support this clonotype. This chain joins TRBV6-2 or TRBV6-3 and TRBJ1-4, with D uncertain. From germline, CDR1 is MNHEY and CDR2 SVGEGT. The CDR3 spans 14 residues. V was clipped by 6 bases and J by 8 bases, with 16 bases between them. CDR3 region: CASSPGREGEKLFF. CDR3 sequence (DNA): TGTGCCAGCAGCCCCGGGAGGGAGGGAGAAAAACTGTTTTTT.

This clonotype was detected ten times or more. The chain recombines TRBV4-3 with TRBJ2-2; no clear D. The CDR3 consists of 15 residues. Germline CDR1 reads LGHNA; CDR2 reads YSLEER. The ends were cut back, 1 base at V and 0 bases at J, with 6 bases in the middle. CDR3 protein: CASSQVTANTGELFF. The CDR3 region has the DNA TGCGCCAGCAGCCAAGTTACGGCGAACACCGGGGAGCTGTTTTTT.

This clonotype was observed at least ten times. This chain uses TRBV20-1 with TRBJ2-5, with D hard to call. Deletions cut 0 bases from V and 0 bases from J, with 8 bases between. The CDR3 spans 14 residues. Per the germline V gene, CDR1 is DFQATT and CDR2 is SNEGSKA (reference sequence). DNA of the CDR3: TGCAGTGCTAGAGATATGGGCGACCAAGAGACCCAGTACTTC. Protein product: CSARDMGDQETQYF.

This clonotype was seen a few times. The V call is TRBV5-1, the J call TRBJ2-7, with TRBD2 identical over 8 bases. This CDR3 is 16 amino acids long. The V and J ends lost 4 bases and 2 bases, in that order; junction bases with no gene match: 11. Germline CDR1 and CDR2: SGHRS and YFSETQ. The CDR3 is CASSLDGGRNTYEQYF. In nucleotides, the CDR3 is TGCGCCAGCAGCCTGGACGGCGGGAGGAACACCTACGAGCAGTACTTC.

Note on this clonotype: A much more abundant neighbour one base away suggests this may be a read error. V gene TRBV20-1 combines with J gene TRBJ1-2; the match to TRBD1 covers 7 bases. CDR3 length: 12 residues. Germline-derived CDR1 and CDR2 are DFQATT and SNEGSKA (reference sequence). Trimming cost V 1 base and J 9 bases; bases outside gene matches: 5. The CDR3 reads CSARVPGGSYTF. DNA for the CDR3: TGCAGTGCTAGAGTCCCAGGGGGTAGCTACACCTTC.

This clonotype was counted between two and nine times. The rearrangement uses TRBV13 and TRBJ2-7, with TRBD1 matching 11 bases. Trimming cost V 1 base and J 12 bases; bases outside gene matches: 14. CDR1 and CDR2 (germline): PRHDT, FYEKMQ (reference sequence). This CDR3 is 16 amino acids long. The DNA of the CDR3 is TGTGCCAGCAGCTTAGCGGGCCGGACAGGGGGCGCCGGGCGGTACTTC. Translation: CASSLAGRTGGAGRYF.

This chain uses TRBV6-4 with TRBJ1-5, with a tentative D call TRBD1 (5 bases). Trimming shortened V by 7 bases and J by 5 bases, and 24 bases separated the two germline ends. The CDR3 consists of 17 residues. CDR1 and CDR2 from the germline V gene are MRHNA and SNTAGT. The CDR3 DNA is TGTGCCAGCACCCGAGGCCCCTGCCAGGGCCCCCATCAGCCCCAGCATTTT. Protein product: CASTRGPCQGPHQPQHF.

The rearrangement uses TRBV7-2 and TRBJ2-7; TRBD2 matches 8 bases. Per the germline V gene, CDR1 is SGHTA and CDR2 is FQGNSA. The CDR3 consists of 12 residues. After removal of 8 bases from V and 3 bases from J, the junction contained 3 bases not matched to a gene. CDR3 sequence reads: CASLSGSYEQYF. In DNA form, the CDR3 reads TGTGCCAGCCTCAGCGGGAGCTACGAGCAGTACTTC.

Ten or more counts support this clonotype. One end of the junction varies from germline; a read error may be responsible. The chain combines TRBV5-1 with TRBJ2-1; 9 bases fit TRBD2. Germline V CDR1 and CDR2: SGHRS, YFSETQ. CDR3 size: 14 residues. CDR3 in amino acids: CASSLAGAYNEQFF. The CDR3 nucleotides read TGTGCCAGCAGCTTAGCGGGGGCCTACAATGAGCAGTTCTTC.

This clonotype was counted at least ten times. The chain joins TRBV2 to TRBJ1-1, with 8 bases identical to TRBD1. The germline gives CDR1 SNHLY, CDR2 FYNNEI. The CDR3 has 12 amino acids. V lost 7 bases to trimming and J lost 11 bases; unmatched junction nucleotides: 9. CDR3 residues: CASTNGQGTAFF. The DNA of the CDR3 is TGTGCCAGCACCAACGGACAGGGTACGGCTTTCTTT.

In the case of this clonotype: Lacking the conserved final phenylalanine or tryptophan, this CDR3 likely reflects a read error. CDR3 nucleotides: TGCGCCAGCAGCCAAGATGACAGGGCCCAAGGGGCAGATACGCAGTATTCT. Translated, it gives CASSQDDRAQGADTQYS. V usage is TRBV5-1 and J usage is TRBJ2-3, with 7 bases identical to TRBD1. The CDR3 runs to 17 residues. Germline V gene sequence: CDR1 SGHRS, CDR2 YFSETQ. The ends lost 4 bases at V and 4 bases at J; junction bases unmatched: 15.

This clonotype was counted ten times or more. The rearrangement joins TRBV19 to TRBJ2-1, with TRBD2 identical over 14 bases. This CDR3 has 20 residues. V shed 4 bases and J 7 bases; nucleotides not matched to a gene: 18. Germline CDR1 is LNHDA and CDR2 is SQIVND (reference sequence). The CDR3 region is CASSTSLATSGGGVGNEQFF. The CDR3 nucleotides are TGTGCCAGTAGTACCTCCCTGGCGACTAGCGGGGGGGGGGTTGGAAATGAGCAGTTCTTC.

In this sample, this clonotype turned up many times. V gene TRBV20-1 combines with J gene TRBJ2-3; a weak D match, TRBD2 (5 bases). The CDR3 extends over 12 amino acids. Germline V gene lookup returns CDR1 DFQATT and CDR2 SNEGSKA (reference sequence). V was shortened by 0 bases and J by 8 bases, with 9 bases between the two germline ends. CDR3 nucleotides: TGCAGTGCTAGAGACCGGGGTGGTACGCAGTATTTT. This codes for CSARDRGGTQYF.

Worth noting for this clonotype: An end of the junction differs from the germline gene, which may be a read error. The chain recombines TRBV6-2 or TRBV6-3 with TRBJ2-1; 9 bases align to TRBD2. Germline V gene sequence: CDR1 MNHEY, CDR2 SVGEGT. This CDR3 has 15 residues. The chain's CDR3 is CTSSGLSGRRNEQFF. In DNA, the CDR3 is TGTACCAGCAGCGGTTTGAGCGGGAGGCGCAATGAGCAGTTCTTC.

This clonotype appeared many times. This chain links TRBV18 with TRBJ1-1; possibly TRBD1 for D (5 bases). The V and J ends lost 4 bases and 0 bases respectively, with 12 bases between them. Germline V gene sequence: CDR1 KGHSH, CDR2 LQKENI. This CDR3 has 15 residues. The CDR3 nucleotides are TGTGCCAGCTCACGCAGGGACGGACTGAACACTGAAGCTTTCTTT. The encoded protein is CASSRRDGLNTEAFF.

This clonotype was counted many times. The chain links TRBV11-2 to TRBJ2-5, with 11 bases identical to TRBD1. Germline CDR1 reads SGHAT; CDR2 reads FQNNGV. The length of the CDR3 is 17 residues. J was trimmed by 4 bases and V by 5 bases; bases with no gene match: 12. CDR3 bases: TGTGCCAGCAGCCCCCCGGGACAGGGGGTGCGAAGAGAGACCCAGTACTTC. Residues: CASSPPGQGVRRETQYF.

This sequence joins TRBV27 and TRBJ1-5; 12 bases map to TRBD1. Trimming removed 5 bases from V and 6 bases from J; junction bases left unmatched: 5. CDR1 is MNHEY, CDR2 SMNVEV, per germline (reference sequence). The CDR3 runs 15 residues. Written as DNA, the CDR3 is TGTGCCAGCAGTATAGGGACAGGGGGCGGTCAGCCCCAGCATTTT. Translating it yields CASSIGTGGGQPQHF.

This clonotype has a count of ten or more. CDR3 sequence (DNA): TGTGCCAGCAGCGTAGGTCCGGATAGCAATCAGCCCCAGCATTTT. Amino acid sequence: CASSVGPDSNQPQHF. The J gene is TRBJ1-5, the V gene TRBV9; D gene uncertain. Germline CDR1 and CDR2: SGDLS and YYNGEE. V was shortened by 0 bases and J by 0 bases, with 7 bases between the two germline ends. This CDR3 has 15 amino acids. The full variable domain, its missing parts supplied by reference TRBV9 and TRBJ1-5, is DSGVTQTPKHLITATGQRVTLRCSPRSGDLSVYWYQQSLDQGLQFLIQYYNGEERAKGNILERFSAQQFPDLHSELNLSSLELGDSALYFCASSVGPDSNQPQHFGDGTRLSIL.

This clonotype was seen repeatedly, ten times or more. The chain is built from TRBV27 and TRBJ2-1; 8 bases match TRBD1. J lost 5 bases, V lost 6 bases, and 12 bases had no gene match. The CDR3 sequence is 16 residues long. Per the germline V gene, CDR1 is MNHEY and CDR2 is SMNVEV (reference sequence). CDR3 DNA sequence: TGTGCCAGCAGCCCGCCCAGGGGGCAGGTCAACAATGAGCAGTTCTTC. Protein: CASSPPRGQVNNEQFF.

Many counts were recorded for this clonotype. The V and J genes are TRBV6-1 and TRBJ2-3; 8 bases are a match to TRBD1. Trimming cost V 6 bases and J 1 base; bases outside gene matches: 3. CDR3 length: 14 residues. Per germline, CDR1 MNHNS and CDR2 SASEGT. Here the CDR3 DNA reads TGTGCCAGCAGAGAGGACAGGGGCACAGATACGCAGTATTTT. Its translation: CASREDRGTDTQYF.

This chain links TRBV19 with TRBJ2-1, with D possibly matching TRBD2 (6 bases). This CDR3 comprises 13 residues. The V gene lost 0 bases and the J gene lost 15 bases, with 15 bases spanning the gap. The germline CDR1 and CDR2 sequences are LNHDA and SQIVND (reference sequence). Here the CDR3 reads CASSIERGGRPFF. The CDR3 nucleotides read TGTGCCAGTAGTATAGAGCGCGGAGGGCGTCCGTTCTTC.

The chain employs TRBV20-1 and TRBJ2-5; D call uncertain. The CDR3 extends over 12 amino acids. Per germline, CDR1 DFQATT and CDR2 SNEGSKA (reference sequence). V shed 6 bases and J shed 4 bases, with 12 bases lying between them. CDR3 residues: CSAVRDGETQYF. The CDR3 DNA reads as TGCAGTGCCGTCAGAGATGGAGAGACCCAGTACTTC.

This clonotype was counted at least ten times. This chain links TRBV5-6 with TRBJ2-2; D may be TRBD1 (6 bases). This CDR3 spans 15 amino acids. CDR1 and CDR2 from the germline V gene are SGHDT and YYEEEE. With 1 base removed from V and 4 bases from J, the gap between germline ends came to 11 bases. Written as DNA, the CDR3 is TGTGCCAGCAGCTTGCAACAGGGAGCCACCGGGGAGCTGTTTTTT. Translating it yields CASSLQQGATGELFF.

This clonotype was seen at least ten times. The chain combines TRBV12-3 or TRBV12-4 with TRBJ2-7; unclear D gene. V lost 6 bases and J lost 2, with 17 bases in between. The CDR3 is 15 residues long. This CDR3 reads CASSRKGSDAYEQYF. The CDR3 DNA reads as TGTGCCAGCAGCCGAAAGGGTTCGGATGCCTACGAGCAGTACTTC.